This T cell receptor beta chain came from a study of radiotherapy plus CTLA-4 blockade in lung cancer. Looking at the study overall: Across the patients, objective responses occurred in about 19%, and disease control in over 25%.

Some clones are missing from TCRdb's copy, which holds only in-frame ones; the method was immunoSEQ multiplex PCR. The table includes some 70,000 clones, under 85% detected once. Study findings and constraints: There was expansion of tumor-derived TCR clones in blood after radiotherapy plus ipilimumab.

This clone was observed a few times. The target antigen is unknown. The study treated chemo-refractory metastatic non-small-cell lung cancer patients with focal radiation plus ipilimumab CTLA-4 blockade. The CDR3 runs to 14 residues. V lost 3 bases, J lost 3 bases, and 13 bases lay in between. CDR1 is SGHRS and CDR2 is YFSETQ in the germline V gene. This chain connects TRBV5-1 to TRBJ2-7, with D perhaps TRBD2 (6 bases). The TCR was taken from a human donor with non-small cell lung cancer who had a partial response to radiotherapy plus ipilimumab. The sequenced sample was peripheral blood, obtained from a patient treated with radiotherapy plus ipilimumab. The CDR3 DNA reads TGCGCCAGCAGCTCTTCTAGCGTAAACTACGAGCAGTACTTC. It is translated as CASSSSSVNYEQYF. Drawing the rest from reference TRBV5-1 and TRBJ2-7, the complete variable domain is KAGVTQTPRYLIKTRGQQVTLSCSPISGHRSVSWYQQTPGQGLQFLFEYFSETQRNKGNFPGRFSGRQFSNSRSEMNVSTLELGDSALYLCASSSSSVNYEQYFGPGTRLTVT.